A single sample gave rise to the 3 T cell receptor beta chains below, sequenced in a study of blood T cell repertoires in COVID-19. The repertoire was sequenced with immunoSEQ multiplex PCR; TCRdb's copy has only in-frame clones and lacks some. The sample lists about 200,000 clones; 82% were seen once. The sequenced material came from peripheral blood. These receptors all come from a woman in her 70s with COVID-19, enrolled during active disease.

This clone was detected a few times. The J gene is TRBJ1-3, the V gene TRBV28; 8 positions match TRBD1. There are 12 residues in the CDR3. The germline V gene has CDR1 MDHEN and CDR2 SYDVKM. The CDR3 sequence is CASQGAGNTIYF. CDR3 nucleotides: TGTGCGTCACAGGGGGCTGGAAACACCATATATTTT. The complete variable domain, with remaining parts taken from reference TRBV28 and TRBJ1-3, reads DVKVTQSSRYLVKRTGEKVFLECVQDMDHENMFWYRQDPGLGLRLIYFSYDVKMKEKGDIPEGYSVSREKKERFSLILESASTNQTSMYLCASQGAGNTIYFGEGSWLTVV.

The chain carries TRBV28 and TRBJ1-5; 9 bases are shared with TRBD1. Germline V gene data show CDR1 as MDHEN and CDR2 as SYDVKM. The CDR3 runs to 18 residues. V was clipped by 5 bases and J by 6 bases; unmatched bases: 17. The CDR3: CASSPAGQGFVVGQPQHF. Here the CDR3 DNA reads TGTGCCAGCAGTCCCGCCGGACAGGGGTTCGTCGTGGGTCAGCCCCAGCATTTT.

The CDR3 DNA follows: TGCAGCGCCCGAAGGGGGGAAAAACTGTTTTTT. Its protein is CSARRGEKLFF. This chain connects TRBV29-1 to TRBJ1-4, with D perhaps matching TRBD1 (6 bases). CDR3 length: 11 amino acids. From germline, CDR1 is SQVTM and CDR2 ANQGSEA. V was trimmed by 7 bases and J by 8 bases, leaving 11 bases between them.